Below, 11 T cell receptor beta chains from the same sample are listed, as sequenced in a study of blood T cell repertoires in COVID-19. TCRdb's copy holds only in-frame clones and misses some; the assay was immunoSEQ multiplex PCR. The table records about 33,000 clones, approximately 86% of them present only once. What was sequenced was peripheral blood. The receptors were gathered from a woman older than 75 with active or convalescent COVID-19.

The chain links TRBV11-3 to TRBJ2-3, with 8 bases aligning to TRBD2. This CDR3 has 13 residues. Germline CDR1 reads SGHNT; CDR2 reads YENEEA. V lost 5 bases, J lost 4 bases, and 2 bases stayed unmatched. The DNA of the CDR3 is TGTGCCAGCAGCCCCGGGGGGGCAGATACGCAGTATTTT. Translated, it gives CASSPGGADTQYF.

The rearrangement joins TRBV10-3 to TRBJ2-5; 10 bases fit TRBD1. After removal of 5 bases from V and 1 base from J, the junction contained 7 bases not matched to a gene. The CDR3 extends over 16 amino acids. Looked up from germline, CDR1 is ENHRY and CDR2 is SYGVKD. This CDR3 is CAISSYRDRGQETQYF. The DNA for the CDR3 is TGTGCCATCAGTTCCTACCGGGACAGGGGCCAAGAGACCCAGTACTTC.

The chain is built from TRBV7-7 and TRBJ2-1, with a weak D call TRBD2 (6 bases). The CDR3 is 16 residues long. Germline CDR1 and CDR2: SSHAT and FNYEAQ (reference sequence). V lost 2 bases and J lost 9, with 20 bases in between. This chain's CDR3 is CASSLLRAGTPGEQFF. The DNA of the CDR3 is TGTGCCAGCAGCTTACTTAGGGCGGGAACCCCCGGTGAGCAGTTCTTC.

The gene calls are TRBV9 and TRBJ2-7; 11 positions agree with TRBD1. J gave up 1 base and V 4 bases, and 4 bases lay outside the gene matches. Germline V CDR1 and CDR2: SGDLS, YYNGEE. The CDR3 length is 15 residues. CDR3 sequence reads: CASSLGQGASYEQYF. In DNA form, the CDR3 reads TGTGCCAGCAGCCTCGGACAGGGGGCATCCTACGAGCAGTACTTC.

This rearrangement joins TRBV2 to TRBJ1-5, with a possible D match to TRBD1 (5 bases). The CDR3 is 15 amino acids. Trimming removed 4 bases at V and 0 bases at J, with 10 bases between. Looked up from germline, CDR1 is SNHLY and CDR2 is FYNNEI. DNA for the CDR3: TGTGCCAGCAGTGGACAGCAGAATAGCAATCAGCCCCAGCATTTT. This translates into CASSGQQNSNQPQHF.

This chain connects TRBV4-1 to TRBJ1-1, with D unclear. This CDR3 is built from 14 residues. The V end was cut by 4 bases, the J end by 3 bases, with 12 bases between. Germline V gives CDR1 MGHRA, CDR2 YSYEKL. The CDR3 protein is CASSPKLGYTEAFF. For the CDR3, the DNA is TGCGCCAGCAGCCCGAAACTAGGGTACACTGAAGCTTTCTTT.

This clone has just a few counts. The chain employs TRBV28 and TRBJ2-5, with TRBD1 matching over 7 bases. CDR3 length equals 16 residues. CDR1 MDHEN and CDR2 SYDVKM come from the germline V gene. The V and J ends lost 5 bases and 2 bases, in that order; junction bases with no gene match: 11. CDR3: CASSPRQGVGQETQYF. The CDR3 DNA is TGTGCCAGCAGTCCCCGACAGGGTGTAGGGCAAGAGACCCAGTACTTC.

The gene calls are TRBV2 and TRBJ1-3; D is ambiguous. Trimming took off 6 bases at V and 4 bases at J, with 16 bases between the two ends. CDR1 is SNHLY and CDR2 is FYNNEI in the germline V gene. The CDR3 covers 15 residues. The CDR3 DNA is TGTGCCAGCAGGGCCGGACGGGAAGGGGGAAACACCATATATTTT. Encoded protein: CASRAGREGGNTIYF.

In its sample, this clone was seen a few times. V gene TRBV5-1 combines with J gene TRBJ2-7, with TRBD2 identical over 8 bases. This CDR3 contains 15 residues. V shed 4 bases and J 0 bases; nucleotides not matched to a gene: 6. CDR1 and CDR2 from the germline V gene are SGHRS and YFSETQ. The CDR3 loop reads CASSPGSGGSYEQYF. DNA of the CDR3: TGCGCCAGCAGCCCAGGGAGCGGGGGCTCCTACGAGCAGTACTTC.

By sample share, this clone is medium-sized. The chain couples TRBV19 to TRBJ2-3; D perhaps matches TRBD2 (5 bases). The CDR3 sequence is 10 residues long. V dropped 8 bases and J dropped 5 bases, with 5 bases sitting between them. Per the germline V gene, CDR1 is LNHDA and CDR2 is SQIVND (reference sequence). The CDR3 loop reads CASEGDTQYF. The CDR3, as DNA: TGTGCCAGTGAGGGAGATACGCAGTATTTT.

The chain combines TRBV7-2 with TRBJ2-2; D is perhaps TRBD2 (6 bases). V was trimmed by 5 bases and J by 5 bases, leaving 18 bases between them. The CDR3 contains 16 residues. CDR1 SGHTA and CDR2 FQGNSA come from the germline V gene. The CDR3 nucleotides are TGTGCCAGCAGCCCCCGACGGGGGATGGGTACCGGGGAGCTGTTTTTT. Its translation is CASSPRRGMGTGELFF.